The clone carrying this T cell receptor beta chain was detected once. This sample was taken from a study of blood T cell repertoires in COVID-19. Profiled with immunoSEQ multiplex PCR; TCRdb holds only in-frame clones, not every one. The data show 200,000 to 250,000 clones, 70% to 90% seen once. This TCR was recovered from a woman younger than 45 with COVID-19, enrolled during active disease. Sequenced input: peripheral blood.

The CDR3 nucleotides read TGTGCCAGCAGTTACGGGTTAGCGGGGTACACAGATACGCAGTATTTT. Its translation: CASSYGLAGYTDTQYF. The V gene is TRBV6-2 or TRBV6-3, the J gene TRBJ2-3, with TRBD2 matching over 8 bases. The CDR3 has 16 amino acids. The germline CDR1 and CDR2 sequences are MNHEY and SVGEGT. The ends lost 2 bases at V and 2 bases at J; junction bases unmatched: 6.